Sequencing of this TCR beta chain was carried out in a study of Ad26.COV2.S vaccination and SARS-CoV-2 variants. Documented treatment: about 20 received Ad26.COV2.S at low or high dose, single or two shots; about 5 received placebo; per-sample allocation not given. Each sample was drawn 63 days after the first injection (of vaccine or placebo). Wuhan-strain spike was delivered by a replication-incompetent Ad26 vector. Trimming removed 0 bases from V and 12 bases from J, with 16 bases in between. Germline V gene data show CDR1 as SGDLS and CDR2 as YYNGEE. The CDR3 is 13 amino acids. Assay used: immunoSEQ multiplex PCR; TCRdb lists only in-frame clones, some missing. Of about 350,000 clones in the sample, 65% to 90% were seen once.

The chain combines TRBV9 with TRBJ2-7, with D possibly TRBD1 on 6 matching bases. The specimen was peripheral blood, collected in a trial of Ad26.COV2.S vaccine versus placebo. The clonotype was recovered from a person aged 18-65 years who received the Ad26.COV2.S COVID-19 vaccine or a placebo. The CDR3 loop reads CASSVGSQGLVYF. The DNA for the CDR3 is TGTGCCAGCAGCGTAGGGAGTCAGGGGTTGGTGTACTTC.